This T cell receptor (beta chain) appears in the sequencing data of a study of neurological immune-mediated disorders. Findings and limits, study-wide: The greatest TCR clonal expansion occurred in HTLV-1-associated myelopathy and the least in multiple sclerosis, which fell below healthy controls. Private repertoires in all groups were suggested, as expanded clones shared no CDR3 amino acid sequences across subjects.

Time point specified: technical triplicate 2. The unsorted libraries were prepared from 2 million PBMCs (stored at -80 C). This clonotype was counted ten times or more. Its antigen is as yet unknown. 5'RACE employing 10-nucleotide random UMIs yielded the cDNA. Using its own MiXCR run on the 5' RACE reads, TCRdb lists one record per CDR3 protein. This sample has about 59,000 distinct CDR3 sequences; more than 20% occur once, and the top ten carry about 4.9%. This TCR derives from a man in his fifties or sixties with HTLV-1-associated myelopathy (HAM/TSP). Sequenced input: PBMCs.

CDR3 region: CASRGGTGRIEETQYF. In DNA form, the CDR3 reads TGTGCCAGCAGGGGCGGGACAGGGAGAATCGAAGAGACCCAGTACTTC. The V gene is TRBV21-1, the J gene TRBJ2-5; the table's D gene call, TRBD1, was not cross checked with the DNA. TRBV21-1 corresponds to a pseudogene. CDR3 size: 16 residues.